This T cell receptor beta chain is from a study of blood T cell repertoires in COVID-19. The assay was immunoSEQ multiplex PCR, and TCRdb's table has in-frame clones only and misses some. The sample contains hundreds of thousands of clones, about 83% of which appear only once. This CDR3 has 16 residues. The germline CDR1 and CDR2 sequences are SGHVS and FQNEAQ. V was clipped by 5 bases and J by 8 bases, with 21 bases between them. The study recruited people aged roughly 18 to 100 years across about two dozen US areas. This TCR derives from a woman between 45 and 65 years old who had been exposed to COVID-19. Sequenced input: PBMCs or T cells enriched from blood (not recorded which). The chain uses TRBV7-8 and TRBJ1-4; D possibly corresponds to TRBD1 (6 bases). For the CDR3, the DNA is TGTGCCAGCAGCGCCTACTACGGACAGCGGGAAGAAAAACTGTTTTTT. It specifies CASSAYYGQREEKLFF.